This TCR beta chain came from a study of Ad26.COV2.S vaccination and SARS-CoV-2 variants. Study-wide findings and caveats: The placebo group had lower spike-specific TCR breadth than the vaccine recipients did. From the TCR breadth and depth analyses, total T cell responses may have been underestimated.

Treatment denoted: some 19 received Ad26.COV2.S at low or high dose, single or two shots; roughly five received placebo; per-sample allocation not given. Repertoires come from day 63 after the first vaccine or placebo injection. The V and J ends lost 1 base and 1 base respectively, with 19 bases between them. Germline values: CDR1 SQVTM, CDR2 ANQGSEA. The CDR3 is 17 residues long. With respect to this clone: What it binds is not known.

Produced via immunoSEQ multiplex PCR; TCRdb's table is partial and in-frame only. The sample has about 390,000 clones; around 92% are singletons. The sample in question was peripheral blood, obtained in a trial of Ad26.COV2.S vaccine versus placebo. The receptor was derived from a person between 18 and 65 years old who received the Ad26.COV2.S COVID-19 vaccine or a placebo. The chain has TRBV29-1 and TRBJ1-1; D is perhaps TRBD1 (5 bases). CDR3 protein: CSVEAQGRPPGNTEAFF. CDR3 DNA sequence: TGCAGCGTTGAAGCTCAGGGCAGGCCTCCGGGGAACACTGAAGCTTTCTTT.